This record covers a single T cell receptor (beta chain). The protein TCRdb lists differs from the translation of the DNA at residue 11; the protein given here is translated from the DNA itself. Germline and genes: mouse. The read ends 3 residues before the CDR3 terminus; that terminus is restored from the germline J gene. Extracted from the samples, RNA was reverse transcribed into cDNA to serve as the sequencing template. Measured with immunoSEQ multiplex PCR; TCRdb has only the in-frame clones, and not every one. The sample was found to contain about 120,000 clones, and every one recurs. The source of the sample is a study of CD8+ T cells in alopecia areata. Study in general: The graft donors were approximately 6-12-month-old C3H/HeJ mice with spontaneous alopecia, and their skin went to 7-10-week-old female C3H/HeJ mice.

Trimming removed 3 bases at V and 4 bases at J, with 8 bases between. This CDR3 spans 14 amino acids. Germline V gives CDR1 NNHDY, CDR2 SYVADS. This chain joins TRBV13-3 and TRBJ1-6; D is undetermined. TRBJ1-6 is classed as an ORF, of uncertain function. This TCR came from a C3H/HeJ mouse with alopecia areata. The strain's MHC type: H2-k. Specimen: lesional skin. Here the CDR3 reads CASSAADYNSPLYF. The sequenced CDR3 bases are TGTGCCAGCAGTGCCGCAGATTATAATTCGCCC.